This TCR beta chain was sequenced in a study of blood T cell repertoires in COVID-19. V lost 5 bases and J 5 bases, leaving 21 bases between the germline ends. Germline V gene sequence: CDR1 MNHEY, CDR2 SMNVEV (reference sequence). CDR3 size: 16 residues. Participant age was roughly 18 to 89 years, and participants resided in around 24 US areas. The protocol was immunoSEQ multiplex PCR, while the TCRdb copy is restricted to in-frame clones and leaves out a portion. The sample lists about 380,000 clones, more than 85% seen once, with 2.5% to 3% in the top ten. The sample taken for sequencing was PBMCs or T cells enriched from blood (not recorded which). The V and J genes are TRBV27 and TRBJ1-2; TRBD1 might be the D (5 bases). The clonotype comes from a woman in her 30s who had recovered from COVID-19. The CDR3 here is CASSTHWGLELYGYTF. The CDR3 DNA reads as TGTGCCAGCAGTACCCACTGGGGCCTCGAGCTTTATGGCTACACCTTC.